The source of this T cell receptor (beta chain) is a study of blood T cell repertoires in COVID-19. The overall study: T cells, B-cell-depleted T cells, or PBMCs provided the cDNA or gDNA that served as material.

How the authors handled the data: Using reference gene primer amplification, nucleated cell counts were estimated. Measured with immunoSEQ multiplex PCR; TCRdb has only the in-frame clones, and not every one. V, J and clone size reflect that table, while D and trimming were determined from the DNA. Of some 150,000 clones in the sample, roughly 80% were seen once. The CDR3 is 17 residues long. Germline V lookup: CDR1 MNHNS, CDR2 SASEGT. V lost 1 base to trimming and J lost 6 bases, with 19 bases between them. Sequencing input: peripheral blood. The chain carries TRBV6-1 and TRBJ1-5, with D possibly TRBD1 on 5 matching bases. This sequence originates from an elderly man with acute or convalescent COVID-19. The CDR3 nucleotides are TGTGCCAGCAGTGAAGTAAGTTCGGGGAGGGGAGGTCAGCCCCAGCATTTT. Encoded protein: CASSEVSSGRGGQPQHF.